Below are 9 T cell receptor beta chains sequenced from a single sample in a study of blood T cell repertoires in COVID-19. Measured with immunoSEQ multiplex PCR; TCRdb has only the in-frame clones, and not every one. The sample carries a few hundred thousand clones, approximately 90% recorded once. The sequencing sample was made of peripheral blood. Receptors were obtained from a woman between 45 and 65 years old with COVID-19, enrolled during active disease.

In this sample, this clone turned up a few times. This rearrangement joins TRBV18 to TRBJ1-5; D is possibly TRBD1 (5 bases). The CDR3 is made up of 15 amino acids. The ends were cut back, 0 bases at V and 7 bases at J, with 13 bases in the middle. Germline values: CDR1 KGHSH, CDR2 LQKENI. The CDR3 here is CASSPPGGVGQPQHF. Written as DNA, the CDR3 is TGTGCCAGCTCACCACCGGGGGGGGTAGGGCAGCCCCAGCATTTT.

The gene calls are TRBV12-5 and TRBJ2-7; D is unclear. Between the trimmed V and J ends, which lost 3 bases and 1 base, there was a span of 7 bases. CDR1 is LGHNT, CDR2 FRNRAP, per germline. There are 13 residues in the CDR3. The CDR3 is CASGFAGSYEQYV. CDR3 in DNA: TGTGCTAGTGGTTTCGCAGGATCCTACGAGCAGTACGTC.

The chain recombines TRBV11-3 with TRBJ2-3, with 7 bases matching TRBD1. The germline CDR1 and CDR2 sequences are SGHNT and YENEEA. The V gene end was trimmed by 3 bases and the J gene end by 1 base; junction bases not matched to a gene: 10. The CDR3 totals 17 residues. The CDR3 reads CASSFSDRSRGTDTQYF. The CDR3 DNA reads TGTGCCAGCAGCTTTTCGGACAGGTCCCGGGGCACAGATACGCAGTATTTT.

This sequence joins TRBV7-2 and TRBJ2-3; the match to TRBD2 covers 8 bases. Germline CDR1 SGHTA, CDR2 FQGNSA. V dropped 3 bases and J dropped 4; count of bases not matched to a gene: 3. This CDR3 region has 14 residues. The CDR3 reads CASSFAGGPDTQYF. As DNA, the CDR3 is TGTGCCAGCAGCTTTGCGGGGGGCCCAGATACGCAGTATTTT.

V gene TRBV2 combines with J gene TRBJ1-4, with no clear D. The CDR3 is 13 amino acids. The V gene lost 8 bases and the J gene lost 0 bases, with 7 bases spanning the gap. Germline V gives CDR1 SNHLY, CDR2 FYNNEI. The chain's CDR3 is CASQASTNEKLFF. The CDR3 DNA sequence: TGTGCCAGCCAGGCTTCAACTAATGAAAAACTGTTTTTT.

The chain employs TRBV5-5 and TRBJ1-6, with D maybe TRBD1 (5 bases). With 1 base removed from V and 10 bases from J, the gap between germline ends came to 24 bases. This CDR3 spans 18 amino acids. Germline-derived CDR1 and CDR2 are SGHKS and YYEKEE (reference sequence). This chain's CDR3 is CASSLKGLSPHVGSPLHF. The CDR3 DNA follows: TGTGCCAGCAGCTTGAAGGGGCTCTCTCCCCACGTAGGGTCACCCCTCCACTTT.

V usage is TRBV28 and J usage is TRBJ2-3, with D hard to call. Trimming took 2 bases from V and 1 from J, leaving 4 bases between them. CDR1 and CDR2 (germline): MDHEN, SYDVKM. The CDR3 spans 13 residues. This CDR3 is CASSLIGTDTQYF. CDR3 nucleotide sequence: TGTGCCAGCAGTTTAATCGGCACAGATACGCAGTATTTT.

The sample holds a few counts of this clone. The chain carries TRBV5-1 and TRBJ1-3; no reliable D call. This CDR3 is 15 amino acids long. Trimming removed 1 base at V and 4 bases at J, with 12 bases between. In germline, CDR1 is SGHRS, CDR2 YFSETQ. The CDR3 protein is CASSLNSADGNTIYF. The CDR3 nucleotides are TGCGCCAGCAGCTTGAACAGTGCAGACGGAAACACCATATATTTT.

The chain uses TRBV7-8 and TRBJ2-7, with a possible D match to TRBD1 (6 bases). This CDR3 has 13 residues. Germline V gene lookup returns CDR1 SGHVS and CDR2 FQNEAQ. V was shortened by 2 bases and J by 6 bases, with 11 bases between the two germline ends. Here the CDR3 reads CASSLIRGGEQYF. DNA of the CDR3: TGTGCCAGCAGCTTAATCAGGGGCGGCGAGCAGTACTTC.